The rows below give T cell receptor beta chains drawn from one sample of a study of blood T cell repertoires in COVID-19. The method was immunoSEQ multiplex PCR; TCRdb's version includes in-frame clones alone and lacks a portion of them. This sample has fewer than 250,000 clones, with approximately 88% found just once. The source material was PBMCs or T cells enriched from blood (not recorded which). Receptor source: a woman aged 18-29 years who had recovered from COVID-19. The CDR3 runs from the conserved cysteine through the conserved F or W. D genes are given only for firm matches. Only some rows state a clone size, as once, few, many or a class for expanded clones.

CDR3nt,CDR3aa,d_gene,v_gene,abundance,j_gene
TGTGCCAGCTCCGGGACAGGGACTTCCGGGGAGCTGTTTTTT,CASSGTGTSGELFF,TRBD1,TRBV9,-,TRBJ2-2
TGTGCCAGCAGCTTAATCAGGGCGGAGCAGTTCTTC,CASSLIRAEQFF,-,TRBV7-9,-,TRBJ2-1
TGTGCCAGCAGTGAGGCCGCCAGCGGGGGAGATACGCAGTATTTT,CASSEAASGGDTQYF,TRBD2,TRBV6-1,-,TRBJ2-3
TGTGCCACCAGTGCCATTAGGGAGGGGGGTGCCTATGGCTACACCTTC,CATSAIREGGAYGYTF,-,TRBV24-1,once,TRBJ1-2
TGTGCCAGCAGCCAAGTCGGACAGCCAAACTATGGCTACACCTTC,CASSQVGQPNYGYTF,-,TRBV3-1/TRBV3-2,-,TRBJ1-2
TGTGCCAGTAGACAGGTGGGGTCCGGAAAACTGTTTTTT,CASRQVGSGKLFF,-,TRBV19,-,TRBJ1-4
TGTGCCAGTAGTCAAGACAGGGTAATGACTGAAGCTTTCTTT,CASSQDRVMTEAFF,TRBD1,TRBV19,few,TRBJ1-1
TGTGCCAGCAGTTTATTGGGGGGGCCCGGGGCCAACGTCCTGACTTTC,CASSLLGGPGANVLTF,-,TRBV28,-,TRBJ2-6
TGTGCCAGCAGCTTAGGGACAGACTACGAGCAGTACTTC,CASSLGTDYEQYF,-,TRBV13,-,TRBJ2-7
TGTGCCAGCAGCTTGCAAGGGGCCTATAGCACCGGGGAGCTGTTTTTT,CASSLQGAYSTGELFF,-,TRBV5-6,-,TRBJ2-2
TGTGCCAGCTGGAGGCTGGGATTGAACACTGAAGCTTTCTTT,CASWRLGLNTEAFF,-,TRBV27,-,TRBJ1-1
TGCAGTGCTAGTAACGCGGGGGGTGCCGAGACCCAGTACTTC,CSASNAGGAETQYF,TRBD2,TRBV20-1,-,TRBJ2-5
TGTGCCAGCAGCACCCACCCGGGACTAGCGGGGGGGCAGTCAAGTGAGCAGTTCTTC,CASSTHPGLAGGQSSEQFF,TRBD2,TRBV9,-,TRBJ2-1
TGTGCCAGCAGTTTTCCGGGACAGGGAAGGATAGGCGAGCAGTTCTTC,CASSFPGQGRIGEQFF,TRBD1,TRBV28,-,TRBJ2-1
TGCGCCAGCGGGACAGGTGATCCGTGGGAGGCTTTCTTT,CASGTGDPWEAFF,TRBD1,TRBV10-1,-,TRBJ1-1
TGTGCCAGCAGCGTGGGGACAGGCGAAACGTATGGCTACACCTTC,CASSVGTGETYGYTF,TRBD1,TRBV9,-,TRBJ1-2